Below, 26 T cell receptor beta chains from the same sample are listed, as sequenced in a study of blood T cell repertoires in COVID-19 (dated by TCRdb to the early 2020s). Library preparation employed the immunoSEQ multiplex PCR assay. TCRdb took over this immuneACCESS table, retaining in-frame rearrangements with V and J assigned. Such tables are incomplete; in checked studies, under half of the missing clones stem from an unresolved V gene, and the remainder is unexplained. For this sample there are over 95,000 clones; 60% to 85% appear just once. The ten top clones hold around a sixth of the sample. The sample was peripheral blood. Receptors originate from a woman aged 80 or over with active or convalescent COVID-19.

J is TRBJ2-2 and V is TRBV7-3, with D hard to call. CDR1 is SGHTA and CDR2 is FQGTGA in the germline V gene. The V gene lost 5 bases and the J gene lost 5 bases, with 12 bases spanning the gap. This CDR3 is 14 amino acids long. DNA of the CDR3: TGTGCCAGCAGCCCCTCGACTTTTACCGGGGAGCTGTTTTTT. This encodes CASSPSTFTGELFF.

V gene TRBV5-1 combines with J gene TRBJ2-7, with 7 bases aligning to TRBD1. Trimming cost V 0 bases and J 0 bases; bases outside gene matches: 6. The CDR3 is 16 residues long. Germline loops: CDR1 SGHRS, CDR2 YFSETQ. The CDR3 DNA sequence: TGCGCCAGCAGCTTGGGAGGGGGCAGGGGCTCCTACGAGCAGTACTTC. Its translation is CASSLGGGRGSYEQYF.

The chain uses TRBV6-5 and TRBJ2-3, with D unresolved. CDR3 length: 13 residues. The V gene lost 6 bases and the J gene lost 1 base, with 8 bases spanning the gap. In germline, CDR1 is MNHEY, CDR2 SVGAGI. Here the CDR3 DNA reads TGTGCCAGCAGAGAGGTGGGCACAGATACGCAGTATTTT. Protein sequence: CASREVGTDTQYF.

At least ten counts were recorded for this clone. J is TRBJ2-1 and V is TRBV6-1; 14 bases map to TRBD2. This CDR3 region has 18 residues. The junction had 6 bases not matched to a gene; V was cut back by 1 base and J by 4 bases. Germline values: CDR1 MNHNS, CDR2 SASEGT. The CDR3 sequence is CASSEVGTSGSTYNEQFF. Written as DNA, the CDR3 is TGTGCCAGCAGTGAAGTGGGGACTAGCGGGAGTACATACAATGAGCAGTTCTTC.

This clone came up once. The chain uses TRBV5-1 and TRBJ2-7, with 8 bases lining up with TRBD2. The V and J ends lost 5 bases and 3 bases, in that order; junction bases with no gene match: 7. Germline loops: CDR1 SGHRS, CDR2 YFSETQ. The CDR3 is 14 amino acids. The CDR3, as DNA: TGCGCCAGCAGTTCGGGAGGGCCGGGCTACGAGCAGTACTTC. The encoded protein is CASSSGGPGYEQYF.

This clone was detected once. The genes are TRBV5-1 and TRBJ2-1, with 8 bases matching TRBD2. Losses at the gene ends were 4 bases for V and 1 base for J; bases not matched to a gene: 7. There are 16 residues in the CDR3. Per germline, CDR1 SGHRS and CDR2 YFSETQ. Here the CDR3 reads CASSDTSGPSYNEQFF. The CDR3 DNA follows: TGCGCCAGCAGCGACACTAGCGGACCTTCCTACAATGAGCAGTTCTTC. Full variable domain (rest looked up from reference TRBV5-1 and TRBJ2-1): KAGVTQTPRYLIKTRGQQVTLSCSPISGHRSVSWYQQTPGQGLQFLFEYFSETQRNKGNFPGRFSGRQFSNSRSEMNVSTLELGDSALYLCASSDTSGPSYNEQFFGPGTRLTVL.

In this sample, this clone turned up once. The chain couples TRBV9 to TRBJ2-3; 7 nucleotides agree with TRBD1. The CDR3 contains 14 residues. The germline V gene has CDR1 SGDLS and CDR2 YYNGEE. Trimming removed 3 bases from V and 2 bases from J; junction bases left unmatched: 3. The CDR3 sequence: CASSAGQYTDTQYF. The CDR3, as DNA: TGTGCCAGCAGCGCGGGACAGTACACAGATACGCAGTATTTT.

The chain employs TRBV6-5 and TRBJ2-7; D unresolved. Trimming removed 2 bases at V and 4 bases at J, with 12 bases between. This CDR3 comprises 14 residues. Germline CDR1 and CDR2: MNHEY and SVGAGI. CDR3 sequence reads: CASSYKHALYEQYF. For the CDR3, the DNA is TGTGCCAGCAGTTACAAACACGCCCTTTACGAGCAGTACTTC.

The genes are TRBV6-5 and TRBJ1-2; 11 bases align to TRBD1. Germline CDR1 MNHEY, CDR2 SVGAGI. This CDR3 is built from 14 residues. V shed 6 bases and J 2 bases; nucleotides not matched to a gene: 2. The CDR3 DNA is TGTGCCAGCAGGGACAGGGGGCGGAACTATGGCTACACCTTC. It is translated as CASRDRGRNYGYTF.

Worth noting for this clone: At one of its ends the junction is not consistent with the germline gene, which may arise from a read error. The CDR3 region has the DNA TGTGCCAGCTCGCCACTGCGGGGCGAACAGCCCCAGCATTTT. Its protein is CASSPLRGEQPQHF. The chain is built from TRBV18 and TRBJ1-5, with D possibly being TRBD1 (5 bases). Germline V gives CDR1 KGHSH, CDR2 LQKENI. This CDR3 is built from 14 residues. Together with reference TRBV18 and TRBJ1-5, the CDR3 gives the full variable domain: NAGVMQNPRHLVRRRGQEARLRCSPMKGHSHVYWYRQLPEEGLKFMVYLQKENIIDESGMPKERFSAEFPKEGPSILRIQQVVRGDSAAYFCASSPLRGEQPQHFGDGTRLSIL.

The CDR3: CASSVEAGGFYEQYF. CDR3 coding DNA: TGTGCCAGCAGCGTAGAGGCGGGAGGTTTCTACGAGCAGTACTTC. V and J are TRBV9 and TRBJ2-7, with 8 bases lining up with TRBD2. V was pared by 0 bases and J by 3 bases, with 5 bases of the junction left unmatched. CDR3 length: 15 amino acids. Germline V gene sequence: CDR1 SGDLS, CDR2 YYNGEE.

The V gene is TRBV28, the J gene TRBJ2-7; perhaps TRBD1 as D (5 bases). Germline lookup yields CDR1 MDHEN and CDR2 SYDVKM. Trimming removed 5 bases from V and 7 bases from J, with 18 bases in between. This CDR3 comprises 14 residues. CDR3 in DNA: TGTGCCAGCAGTCAAGGACAAGACCTTGGGGAGCAGTACTTC. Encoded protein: CASSQGQDLGEQYF.

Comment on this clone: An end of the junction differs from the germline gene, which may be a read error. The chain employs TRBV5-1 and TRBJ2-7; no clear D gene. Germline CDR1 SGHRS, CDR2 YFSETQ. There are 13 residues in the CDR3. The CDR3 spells CASSLPKSYEQYF. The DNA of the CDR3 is TGTGCCAGCAGCTTGCCAAAATCCTACGAGCAGTACTTC. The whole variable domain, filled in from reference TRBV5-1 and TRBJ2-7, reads KAGVTQTPRYLIKTRGQQVTLSCSPISGHRSVSWYQQTPGQGLQFLFEYFSETQRNKGNFPGRFSGRQFSNSRSEMNVSTLELGDSALYLCASSLPKSYEQYFGPGTRLTVT.

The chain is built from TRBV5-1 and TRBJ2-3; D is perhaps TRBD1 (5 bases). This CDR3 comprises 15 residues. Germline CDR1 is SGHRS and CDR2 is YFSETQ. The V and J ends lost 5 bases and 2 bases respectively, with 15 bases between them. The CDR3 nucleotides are TGCGCCAGCAGTGACAGTGGGGTCCACACAGATACGCAGTATTTT. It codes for CASSDSGVHTDTQYF.

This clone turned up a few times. The CDR3: CASSPASGTEAFF. In DNA, the CDR3 is TGTGCCAGCAGCCCCGCATCGGGGACTGAAGCTTTCTTT. The chain has TRBV5-6 and TRBJ1-1, with D unclear. Germline CDR1 and CDR2: SGHDT and YYEEEE. With 4 bases removed from V and 5 bases from J, the gap between germline ends came to 12 bases. CDR3 size: 13 residues.

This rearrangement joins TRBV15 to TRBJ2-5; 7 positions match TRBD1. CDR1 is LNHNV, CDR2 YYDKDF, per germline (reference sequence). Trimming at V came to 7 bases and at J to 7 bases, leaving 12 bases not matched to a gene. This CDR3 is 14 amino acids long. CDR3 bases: TGTGCCACCAAGACTGACAGGGTGTCTGGGACCCAGTACTTC. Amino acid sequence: CATKTDRVSGTQYF.

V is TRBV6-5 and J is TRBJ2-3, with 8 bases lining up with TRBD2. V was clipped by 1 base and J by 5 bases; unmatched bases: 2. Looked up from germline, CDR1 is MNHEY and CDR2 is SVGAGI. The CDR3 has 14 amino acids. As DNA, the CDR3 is TGTGCCAGCAGTTACTTGGCGGGGGGAGATACGCAGTATTTT. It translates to CASSYLAGGDTQYF.

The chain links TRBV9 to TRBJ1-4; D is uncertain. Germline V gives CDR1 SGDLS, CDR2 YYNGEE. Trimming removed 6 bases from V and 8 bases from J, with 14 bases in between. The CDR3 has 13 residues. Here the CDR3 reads CASTGPGGEKLFF. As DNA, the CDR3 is TGTGCCAGCACAGGCCCTGGAGGCGAAAAACTGTTTTTT.

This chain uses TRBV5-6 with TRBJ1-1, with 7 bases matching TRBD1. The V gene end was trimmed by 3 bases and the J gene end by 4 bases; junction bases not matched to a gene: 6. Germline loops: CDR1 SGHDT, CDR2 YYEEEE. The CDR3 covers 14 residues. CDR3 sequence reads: CASSSQGPSTEAFF. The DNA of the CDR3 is TGTGCCAGCAGCTCACAGGGGCCCAGCACTGAAGCTTTCTTT.

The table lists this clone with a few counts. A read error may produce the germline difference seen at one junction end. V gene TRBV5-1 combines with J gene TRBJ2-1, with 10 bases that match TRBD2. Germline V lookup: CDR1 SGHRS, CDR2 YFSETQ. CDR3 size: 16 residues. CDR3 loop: CASSPPLAGVHNEQFF. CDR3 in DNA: TGTGCCAGCAGCCCCCCCCTAGCGGGAGTCCACAATGAGCAGTTCTTC.

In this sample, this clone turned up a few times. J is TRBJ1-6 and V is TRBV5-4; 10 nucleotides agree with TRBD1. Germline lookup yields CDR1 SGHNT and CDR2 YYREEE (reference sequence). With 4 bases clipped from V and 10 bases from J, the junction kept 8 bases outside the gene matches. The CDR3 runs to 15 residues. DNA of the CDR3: TGTGCCAGCAGCCGAGAGACAGGGGGCGGCTCACCCCTCCACTTT. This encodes CASSRETGGGSPLHF.

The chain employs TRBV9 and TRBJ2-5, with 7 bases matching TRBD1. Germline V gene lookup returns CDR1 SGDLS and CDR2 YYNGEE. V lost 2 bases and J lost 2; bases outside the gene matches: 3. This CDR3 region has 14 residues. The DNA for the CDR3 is TGTGCCAGCAGCGTTACAGGGGCGCAAGAGACCCAGTACTTC. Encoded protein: CASSVTGAQETQYF.

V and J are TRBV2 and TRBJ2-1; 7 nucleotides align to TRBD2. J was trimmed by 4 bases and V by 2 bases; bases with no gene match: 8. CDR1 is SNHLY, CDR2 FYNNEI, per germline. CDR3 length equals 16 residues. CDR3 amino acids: CASSEWAGLRYNEQFF. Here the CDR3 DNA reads TGTGCCAGCAGTGAATGGGCGGGACTAAGATACAATGAGCAGTTCTTC.

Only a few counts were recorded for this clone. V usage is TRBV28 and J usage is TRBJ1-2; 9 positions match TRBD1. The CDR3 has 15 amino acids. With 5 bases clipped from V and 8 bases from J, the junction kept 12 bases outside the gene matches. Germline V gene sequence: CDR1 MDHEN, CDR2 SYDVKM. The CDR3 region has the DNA TGTGCCAGCAGTCCGGTCGGACAGGGGTTGAGCGGCTACACCTTC. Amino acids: CASSPVGQGLSGYTF.

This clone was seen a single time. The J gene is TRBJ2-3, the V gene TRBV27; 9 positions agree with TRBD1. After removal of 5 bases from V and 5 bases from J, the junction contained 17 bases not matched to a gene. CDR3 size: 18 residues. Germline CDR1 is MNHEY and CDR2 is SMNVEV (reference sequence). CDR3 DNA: TGTGCCAGCAGTCCTTACGTAGCCTCGACAGGGGGGGTAGATACGCAGTATTTT. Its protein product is CASSPYVASTGGVDTQYF.

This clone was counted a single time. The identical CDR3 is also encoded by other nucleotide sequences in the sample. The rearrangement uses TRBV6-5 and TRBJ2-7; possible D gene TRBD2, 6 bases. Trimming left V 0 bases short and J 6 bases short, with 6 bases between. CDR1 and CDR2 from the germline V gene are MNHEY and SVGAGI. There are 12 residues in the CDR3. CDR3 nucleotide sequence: TGTGCCAGCAGTTACTCGGGGGGCGAGCAGTACTTC. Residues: CASSYSGGEQYF.